The 3 T cell receptor beta chains below come from one sample, sequenced in a study of patients and donors after allogeneic stem cell transplantation. A single record per CDR3 protein comes from TCRdb applying MiXCR to the RT-PCR reads. The sample has about a million distinct CDR3 sequences; more than 15% are singletons. What was sequenced was blood, either unsorted or a sorted T cell fraction (not recorded which). Source of these receptors: a human donor who was either an allogeneic HSCT recipient or a stem cell or donor lymphocyte infusion donor (not recorded which). It is not recorded whose cells these are; they may come from a transplant donor.

This clonotype was seen many times. In nucleotides, the CDR3 is TGTGCCAGCAGCTTAATCGCGAACACCGGGGAGCTGTTTTTT. Its translation: CASSLIANTGELFF. The chain links TRBV7-2 to TRBJ2-2; D is undetermined. The ends were cut back, 2 bases at V and 0 bases at J, with 4 bases in the middle. The CDR3 has 14 amino acids. CDR1 and CDR2 (germline): SGHTA, FQGNSA.

This clonotype was seen ten or more times. The chain employs TRBV6-2 or TRBV6-3 and TRBJ2-2, with a weak D call TRBD1 (7 bases). With 5 bases removed from V and 3 bases from J, the gap between germline ends came to 13 bases. Germline V gives CDR1 MNHEY, CDR2 SVGEGT. This CDR3 has 15 amino acids. The CDR3: CASSDGGGDTGELFF. In DNA, the CDR3 is TGTGCCAGCAGTGACGGAGGGGGCGACACCGGGGAGCTGTTTTTT.

This clonotype was found a few times. The J gene is TRBJ1-5, the V gene TRBV20-1; D uncertain. CDR1 DFQATT and CDR2 SNEGSKA come from the germline V gene (reference sequence). V was cut by 1 base and J by 1 base, with 17 bases left in between. This CDR3 comprises 17 residues. CDR3 protein: CSARAPKGSVSNQPQHF. In nucleotides, the CDR3 is TGCAGTGCTAGAGCTCCGAAAGGGTCGGTAAGCAATCAGCCCCAGCATTTT.